This T cell receptor beta chain was sequenced for a study of blood T cell repertoires in COVID-19 (dated by TCRdb to the early 2020s). Regarding the complete study: Samples covering the acute and convalescent phases of COVID-19 were provided by collaborators in the United States, Italy and Spain. A freely available public database, intended as a resource for researchers studying the immune response to SARS-CoV-2, is where the repertoires were released. Where available, HLA class I and class II types were obtained from metadata supplied by the sample provider rather than from assay-based typing. Samples were obtained from the ongoing ImmuneRACE study (first 160 participants) and from 1,000 to 1,500 subjects provided by 6 global collaborators. A de-identified subject ID, COVID-19 status, age in years and sex were almost always included in the sample metadata. Subjects who had been exposed to COVID-19, were actively infected with it, or had recovered from it provided the deeply sampled blood TCRbeta repertoires that made up the dataset. The prospective study material was composed of cDNA or gDNA derived from T cells, B-cell-depleted T cells, or PBMCs.

Trimming at the junction amounts to 5 bases on V and 4 bases on J, and the germline ends lie 12 bases apart. CDR1 SGHRS and CDR2 YFSETQ were looked up in the germline V gene. Spanning cysteine to phenylalanine, the CDR3 consists of 13 amino acids. Only the CDR3 region is kept as DNA, spanning 39 bases read in frame from base 1. As concerns this clone: No cognate antigen has been identified for it. No quality values exist for individual bases; no much larger clone is one base distant.

The immunoSEQ Assay, a bias-controlled multiplex PCR, was used to amplify TCRbeta CDR3 regions from genomic DNA. The study's own analysis went as follows. Within the assay, amplification of reference gene primers was used to estimate how many nucleated cells each sample contained. To quantify the absolute abundance of each unique TCRbeta CDR3 rearrangement, sequence reads were collapsed and filtered. For each sample, productive Simpson clonality was calculated as the square root of Simpson's diversity index across productive rearrangements. Drawn from immuneACCESS, this table holds only the in-frame rearrangements with V and J called that TCRdb kept. Clones are partly lost; checked studies trace under half to an unresolved V gene and leave the rest unexplained. The V and J calls and clone size are taken from that table; D and trimming were inferred from the DNA. This sample is represented by around 100,000 clones; about 88% of them were singletons. About 3% of the sample is taken by the ten largest.

Whole blood was collected in K2EDTA tubes by collaborating institutions according to the institutions' own protocols. Collaborator samples were shipped for TCRbeta analysis as frozen whole blood, isolated PBMCs, or DNA extracted from either sample type. Study-wide findings and limitations: Clinical and demographic metadata were provided uncurated, with the amount varying by source and participant.

The sequence links TRBV5-1 to TRBJ1-2; the D gene is unclear. This sequence originates from a man between 45 and 60 years old with active or convalescent COVID-19. Specimen: peripheral blood. For the CDR3, the sequence is CASSGSNLYGYTF. DNA sequence: TGCGCCAGCAGTGGGAGCAACCTCTATGGCTACACCTTC. The variable domain in full, with residues beyond the CDR3 obtained from the reference TRBV5-1 and TRBJ1-2 genes, is KAGVTQTPRYLIKTRGQQVTLSCSPISGHRSVSWYQQTPGQGLQFLFEYFSETQRNKGNFPGRFSGRQFSNSRSEMNVSTLELGDSALYLCASSGSNLYGYTFGSGTRLTVV.